The 2 T cell receptor beta chains presented below share a single source sample, sequenced in a study of CD8 T cells in ankylosing spondylitis. Study observations and caveats: One TCR beta motif, made up of eight highly homologous variants, appeared characteristic of ankylosing spondylitis blood.

TCRdb redid the calling of the 5' RACE reads with MiXCR, one entry per CDR3 protein. This table has 350,000 to 450,000 distinct CDR3 sequences, around 26% appearing once. These receptors' targets are unknown. Sequenced input: blood, either unsorted or a sorted T cell fraction (not recorded which). The receptors come from a male donor with ankylosing spondylitis.

The chain uses TRBV15 and TRBJ1-3; 7 bases map to TRBD1. The CDR3 is 13 amino acids. Trimming at V came to 5 bases and at J to 3 bases, leaving 1 base not matched to a gene. Germline V gene sequence: CDR1 LNHNV, CDR2 YYDKDF (reference sequence). In DNA form, the CDR3 reads TGTGCCACCAGCTGGGACAGTGGAAACACCATATATTTT. Residues: CATSWDSGNTIYF.

In this sample, this clonotype turned up many times. J is TRBJ2-1 and V is TRBV29-1; no firm D call. The CDR3 contains 12 residues. Trimming removed 3 bases at V and 13 bases at J, with 16 bases between. Germline V gives CDR1 SQVTM, CDR2 ANQGSEA. The CDR3 loop is CSVDDDGRRQFF. CDR3 DNA sequence: TGCAGCGTTGACGACGACGGTCGAAGACAGTTCTTC.